The 23 T cell receptor beta chains below come from one sample, sequenced in a study of control samples from healthy donors and cancer patients. Some clones are missing from TCRdb's copy, which holds only in-frame ones; the method was immunoSEQ multiplex PCR. The table records some 76,000 clones, around 92% of them present only once. Source material: PBMCs. These receptor sequences come from a man in his fifties or sixties with lung cancer.

This chain uses TRBV9 with TRBJ1-2; no clear D. Germline CDR1 and CDR2: SGDLS and YYNGEE. This CDR3 spans 12 amino acids. V was pared by 3 bases and J by 5 bases, with 8 bases between. CDR3 nucleotides: TGTGCCAGCAGCGCCCCAGCGTATGGCTACACCTTC. Translation: CASSAPAYGYTF.

This clone was counted a single time. V usage is TRBV23-1 and J usage is TRBJ2-7; tentative D call: TRBD1 (7 bases). TRBV23-1 is an ORF; its function is uncertain. The V gene lost 0 bases and the J gene lost 9 bases, with 15 bases spanning the gap. This CDR3 spans 14 amino acids. The CDR3 protein is CASSQSGGGSAQYV. The CDR3 DNA reads as TGCGCCAGCAGTCAATCAGGAGGGGGCTCGGCGCAGTACGTC.

This chain joins TRBV29-1 and TRBJ2-7, with a possible D match to TRBD1 (6 bases). Germline lookup yields CDR1 SQVTM and CDR2 ANQGSEA. Trimming shortened V by 6 bases and J by 4 bases, and 13 bases separated the two germline ends. The CDR3 loop spans 12 amino acids. The CDR3 DNA reads as TGCAGCGTCACGGGACAACCATACGAGCAGTACTTC. Translation: CSVTGQPYEQYF.

The chain couples TRBV18 to TRBJ1-1; possible D gene TRBD1, 6 bases. CDR1 is KGHSH, CDR2 LQKENI, per germline. V was trimmed by 2 bases and J by 3 bases, leaving 13 bases between them. The length of the CDR3 is 15 residues. The CDR3 here is CASSPAGAVDTEAFF. The CDR3 bases are TGTGCCAGCTCACCAGCGGGGGCGGTGGACACTGAAGCTTTCTTT.

This chain links TRBV2 with TRBJ1-1; possible D gene TRBD1, 5 bases. The CDR3 extends over 13 amino acids. Trimming cost V 8 bases and J 3 bases, with 13 bases left between them. Germline CDR1 reads SNHLY; CDR2 reads FYNNEI. This CDR3 reads CASGGWEDTEAFF. The CDR3 DNA reads TGTGCCAGCGGGGGGTGGGAGGACACTGAAGCTTTCTTT. Full variable domain (missing parts from reference TRBV2 and TRBJ1-1): EPEVTQTPSHQVTQMGQEVILRCVPISNHLYFYWYRQILGQKVEFLVSFYNNEISEKSEIFDDQFSVERPDGSNFTLKIRSTKLEDSAMYFCASGGWEDTEAFFGQGTRLTVV.

The rearrangement uses TRBV6-5 and TRBJ2-5, with unresolved D. The germline CDR1 and CDR2 sequences are MNHEY and SVGAGI. The germline V and J ends were trimmed by 0 bases and 2 bases, with 10 bases remaining between them. The CDR3 runs 15 residues. Here the CDR3 reads CASSYSLFSQETQYF. The CDR3 region has the DNA TGTGCCAGCAGTTACTCACTCTTCAGTCAAGAGACCCAGTACTTC.

V and J are TRBV7-8 and TRBJ2-1, with unresolved D. The V end lost 5 bases, the J end lost 0 bases, and 11 bases lay between the germline ends. Germline V gene data show CDR1 as SGHVS and CDR2 as FQNEAQ. The CDR3 totals 15 residues. The CDR3 spells CASSSWRSSYNEQFF. The CDR3 DNA reads TGTGCCAGCAGCAGTTGGAGATCCTCCTACAATGAGCAGTTCTTC.

This sequence joins TRBV9 and TRBJ2-5, with D perhaps TRBD1 or TRBD2 (6 bases each). Per germline, CDR1 SGDLS and CDR2 YYNGEE. This CDR3 has 16 amino acids. V dropped 0 bases and J dropped 2 bases, with 14 bases sitting between them. Here the CDR3 reads CASSVVPGGGQETQYF. CDR3 DNA sequence: TGTGCCAGCAGCGTAGTCCCCGGGGGCGGTCAAGAGACCCAGTACTTC.

This clone appeared a single time. At the DNA level, this CDR3 is encoded by other sequences in the same sample as well. V gene TRBV5-1 combines with J gene TRBJ1-1, with no clear D. V lost 0 bases to trimming and J lost 1 base, with 10 bases between them. This CDR3 region has 15 residues. The germline V gene has CDR1 SGHRS and CDR2 YFSETQ. The CDR3 protein is CASSLGDGENTEAFF. The CDR3, as DNA: TGCGCCAGCAGCTTGGGTGACGGGGAGAACACTGAAGCTTTCTTT.

This clone was seen only once. The CDR3 sequence is CASSPGQGWTEAFF. The CDR3 DNA follows: TGTGCCAGCTCACCAGGACAGGGTTGGACTGAAGCTTTCTTT. The V call is TRBV18, the J call TRBJ1-1; 8 bases agree with TRBD1. After removal of 2 bases from V and 5 bases from J, the junction contained 4 bases not matched to a gene. The V gene's germline CDR1 is KGHSH and CDR2 LQKENI. This CDR3 has 14 amino acids.

The rearrangement links TRBV5-8 to TRBJ1-2, with a tentative D call TRBD1 (6 bases). V lost 4 bases to trimming and J lost 7 bases, with 17 bases between them. The CDR3 runs 14 residues. CDR1 and CDR2 (germline): SGHTS, YDEGEE. CDR3 DNA: TGTGCCAGCAGCAGCACAGGGTACGCTCCTGGCTACACCTTC. It is translated as CASSSTGYAPGYTF.

Notes on this clone: Other DNA sequences from this sample encode an identical CDR3 as well. The J gene is TRBJ2-3, the V gene TRBV5-1, with D hard to call. Trimming removed 3 bases from V and 2 bases from J, with 4 bases in between. Per the germline V gene, CDR1 is SGHRS and CDR2 is YFSETQ. This CDR3 has 12 residues. CDR3: CASSYSTDTQYF. The DNA of the CDR3 is TGCGCCAGCAGCTACTCCACAGATACGCAGTATTTT.

This chain joins TRBV5-1 and TRBJ1-3, with no clear D. The CDR3 spans 13 residues. Germline assignment: CDR1 SGHRS and CDR2 YFSETQ. Trimming took off 4 bases at V and 1 base at J, with 6 bases between the two ends. CDR3 protein: CASSLLSGNTIYF. CDR3 DNA: TGCGCCAGCAGCCTTCTTTCTGGAAACACCATATATTTT.

This chain links TRBV7-9 with TRBJ1-2; D is undetermined. Germline CDR1 and CDR2: SEHNR and FQNEAQ (reference sequence). The CDR3 runs to 15 residues. Between the trimmed V and J ends, which lost 1 base and 8 bases, there was a span of 17 bases. The CDR3 spells CASSLGTGWGYGYTF. Here the CDR3 DNA reads TGTGCCAGCAGCTTAGGTACGGGTTGGGGATACGGCTACACCTTC.

The CDR3 here is CATGQNTGELFF. CDR3 nucleotide sequence: TGTGCCACAGGTCAGAACACCGGGGAGCTGTTTTTT. The chain couples TRBV24-1 to TRBJ2-2, with D unresolved. Germline loops: CDR1 KGHDR, CDR2 SFDVKD. Trimming cost V 10 bases and J 1 base, with 6 bases left between them. The CDR3 runs 12 residues.

Points on this clone: The sample carries other DNA sequences with the same CDR3. The chain carries TRBV18 and TRBJ1-5, with D unresolved. CDR1 and CDR2 from the germline V gene are KGHSH and LQKENI. This CDR3 is 12 amino acids long. V was trimmed by 0 bases and J by 4 bases, leaving 1 base between them. DNA of the CDR3: TGTGCCAGCTCACCACCGAATCAGCCCCAGCATTTT. Protein sequence: CASSPPNQPQHF.

The V gene is TRBV11-3, the J gene TRBJ1-4, with D maybe TRBD1 (5 bases). V was clipped by 5 bases and J by 4 bases, with 20 bases between them. Germline CDR1 reads SGHNT; CDR2 reads YENEEA. The CDR3 runs 17 residues. The CDR3 sequence is CASSVSSPGTSNEKLFF. As DNA, the CDR3 is TGTGCCAGCAGCGTTTCAAGCCCGGGGACTAGTAATGAAAAACTGTTTTTT.

The DNA for the CDR3 is TGTGCCATCAAGCCACAGGGAGAGGGTACGCAGTATTTT. It codes for CAIKPQGEGTQYF. The chain has TRBV10-3 and TRBJ2-3; D possibly corresponds to TRBD1 (6 bases). Between the trimmed V and J ends, which lost 7 bases and 8 bases, there was a span of 16 bases. The CDR3 sequence is 13 residues long. Germline CDR1 reads ENHRY; CDR2 reads SYGVKD.

The chain joins TRBV3-1 (or the pseudogene TRBV3-2) to TRBJ1-2; 12 bases agree with TRBD1. The CDR3 covers 15 residues. The germline CDR1 and CDR2 sequences are LGHDT and YNNKEL (reference sequence). V was clipped by 3 bases and J by 8 bases; unmatched bases: 7. Written as DNA, the CDR3 is TGTGCCAGCAGCCATGGGACAGGGGGCGGAAGCGGCTACACCTTC. It codes for CASSHGTGGGSGYTF.

CDR3 sequence (DNA): TGTGCCAGCAGCTTAGGACAGATGAACACTGAAGCTTTCTTT. This encodes CASSLGQMNTEAFF. The chain combines TRBV7-3 with TRBJ1-1, with TRBD1 as a possible D gene (6 bases). V was clipped by 2 bases and J by 0 bases, with 7 bases between them. CDR3 length equals 14 residues. CDR1 is SGHTA, CDR2 FQGTGA, per germline. The full variable domain, in which reference TRBV7-3 and TRBJ1-1 provide the parts outside the CDR3, is GAGVSQTPSNKVTEKGKYVELRCDPISGHTALYWYRQSLGQGPEFLIYFQGTGAADDSGLPNDRFFAVRPEGSVSTLKIQRTERGDSAVYLCASSLGQMNTEAFFGQGTRLTVV.

The gene calls are TRBV28 and TRBJ2-7, with D possibly matching TRBD1 (6 bases). The CDR3 runs to 11 residues. From germline, CDR1 is MDHEN and CDR2 SYDVKM. V was pared by 8 bases and J by 7 bases, with 12 bases between. The CDR3 nucleotides read TGTGCCAGCTGTTCGACAGGAGAGCAGTACGTC. This encodes CASCSTGEQYV.

This clone has more than one count but fewer than ten. J is TRBJ1-2 and V is TRBV10-1; D remains ambiguous. The germline V gene has CDR1 WNHNN and CDR2 SYGVQD (reference sequence). V shed 0 bases and J shed 10 bases, with 9 bases lying between them. The CDR3 has 12 residues. The CDR3 sequence: CASSESKQNYTF. As DNA, the CDR3 is TGCGCCAGCAGTGAGTCGAAGCAGAACTACACCTTC.

This chain joins TRBV4-1 and TRBJ2-3; tentative D call: TRBD2 (6 bases). The CDR3 is 18 residues long. V was cut by 1 base and J by 1 base, with 18 bases left in between. CDR1 is MGHRA and CDR2 is YSYEKL in the germline V gene. CDR3 residues: CASSQGGTGQRGTDTQYF. Here the CDR3 DNA reads TGCGCCAGCAGCCAAGGGGGTACGGGGCAGCGGGGCACAGATACGCAGTATTTT.